A single sample is the source of the 10 T cell receptor beta chains below, sequenced in a study of response to subunit inactivated influenza vaccine. TCRdb re-analysed the RT-PCR reads in MiXCR, keeping a single row per CDR3 protein. Of around 200,000 distinct CDR3 sequences listed, around 8.8% are singletons. The source material was non-naive T cells sorted from PBMCs, sampled on the day of vaccination. All receptors derive from a man in his fifties or sixties who received an inactivated influenza vaccine.

V usage is TRBV20-1 and J usage is TRBJ2-7; a weak D match, TRBD2 (7 bases). In germline, CDR1 is DFQATT, CDR2 SNEGSKA (reference sequence). V lost 3 bases and J 4 bases, leaving 13 bases between the germline ends. This CDR3 contains 13 residues. The CDR3 spells CSARWGGAYEQYF. CDR3 nucleotide sequence: TGCAGTGCTAGGTGGGGGGGGGCTTACGAGCAGTACTTC.

The rearrangement uses TRBV4-3 and TRBJ2-7; D remains ambiguous. Deletions cut 1 base from V and 2 bases from J, with 6 bases between. The CDR3 extends over 13 amino acids. Germline CDR1 LGHNA, CDR2 YSLEER. CDR3 protein: CASSQGAPYEQYF. As DNA, the CDR3 is TGCGCCAGCAGCCAAGGGGCCCCCTACGAGCAGTACTTC.

This clonotype is classed as medium-sized. J is TRBJ2-1 and V is TRBV25-1, with D maybe TRBD2 (6 bases). Germline assignment: CDR1 MGHDK and CDR2 SYGVNS. Trimming cost V 5 bases and J 4 bases, with 18 bases left between them. CDR3 size: 16 residues. The CDR3 nucleotides are TGTGCCAGCAGTCCAGACCGGGAGTCGTATTACAATGAGCAGTTCTTC. Amino acid sequence: CASSPDRESYYNEQFF.

This clonotype has just a few counts. The chain carries TRBV10-3 and TRBJ2-2; the D is unclear. The V end lost 0 bases, the J end lost 8 bases, and 16 bases lay between the germline ends. CDR3 length equals 16 residues. CDR1 is ENHRY, CDR2 SYGVKD, per germline. Written as DNA, the CDR3 is TGTGCCATCAGTGAGTCTCCTCCGAGGAATACTGGGGAGCTGTTTTTT. It encodes CAISESPPRNTGELFF.

The chain uses TRBV2 and TRBJ2-2; the D is unclear. V lost 1 base and J lost 5, with 8 bases in between. Germline V gives CDR1 SNHLY, CDR2 FYNNEI. CDR3 length: 14 amino acids. CDR3 sequence reads: CASSEVTITGELFF. CDR3 coding DNA: TGTGCCAGCAGTGAAGTCACTATAACCGGGGAGCTGTTTTTT. Drawing the rest from reference TRBV2 and TRBJ2-2, the complete variable domain is EPEVTQTPSHQVTQMGQEVILRCVPISNHLYFYWYRQILGQKVEFLVSFYNNEISEKSEIFDDQFSVERPDGSNFTLKIRSTKLEDSAMYFCASSEVTITGELFFGEGSRLTVL.

The chain links TRBV11-2 to TRBJ2-7; D ambiguous. The CDR3 runs 13 residues. Trimming took off 6 bases at V and 3 bases at J, with 12 bases between the two ends. Germline V gives CDR1 SGHAT, CDR2 FQNNGV. CDR3 in amino acids: CASRIENFYEQYF. The CDR3 nucleotides read TGTGCCAGCAGAATCGAAAATTTCTACGAGCAGTACTTC.

In its sample, this clonotype was seen a few times. The chain links TRBV18 to TRBJ2-7; tentative D call: TRBD2 (6 bases). The CDR3 has 16 amino acids. V lost 6 bases to trimming and J lost 3 bases, with 21 bases between them. CDR1 is KGHSH and CDR2 is LQKENI in the germline V gene. The DNA of the CDR3 is TGTGCCAGCTCCCTGGGTTACGCGGGGTCCCTCTACGAGCAGTACTTC. Its protein product is CASSLGYAGSLYEQYF.

This clonotype has a count of ten or more. The V gene is TRBV14, the J gene TRBJ1-1, with a tentative D call TRBD1 (5 bases). With 1 base removed from V and 11 bases from J, the gap between germline ends came to 20 bases. This CDR3 region has 15 residues. Germline CDR1 SGHDN, CDR2 FVKESK. The CDR3 sequence is CASSQGAWGWIGAFF. The DNA for the CDR3 is TGTGCCAGCAGCCAAGGGGCCTGGGGCTGGATTGGCGCTTTCTTT.

This clonotype has a handful of counts. The V gene is TRBV19, the J gene TRBJ1-5, with D perhaps matching TRBD1 (6 bases). The germline V gene has CDR1 LNHDA and CDR2 SQIVND (reference sequence). The CDR3 runs 15 residues. The ends were cut back, 3 bases at V and 1 base at J, with 10 bases in the middle. CDR3 sequence (DNA): TGTGCCAGTAGTATCGCCGACAGGAGCAATCAGCCCCAGCATTTT. Translating it yields CASSIADRSNQPQHF.

The sample holds a few counts of this clonotype. The chain has TRBV6-2 or TRBV6-3 and TRBJ2-1, with D tentatively TRBD2 (6 bases). Between the trimmed V and J ends, which lost 6 bases and 0 bases, there was a span of 15 bases. The CDR3 extends over 16 amino acids. Germline V gene sequence: CDR1 MNHEY, CDR2 SVGEGT. The DNA for the CDR3 is TGTGCCAGCAGCCACCGAAGGGAGGACTCCTACAATGAGCAGTTCTTC. Translated: CASSHRREDSYNEQFF.